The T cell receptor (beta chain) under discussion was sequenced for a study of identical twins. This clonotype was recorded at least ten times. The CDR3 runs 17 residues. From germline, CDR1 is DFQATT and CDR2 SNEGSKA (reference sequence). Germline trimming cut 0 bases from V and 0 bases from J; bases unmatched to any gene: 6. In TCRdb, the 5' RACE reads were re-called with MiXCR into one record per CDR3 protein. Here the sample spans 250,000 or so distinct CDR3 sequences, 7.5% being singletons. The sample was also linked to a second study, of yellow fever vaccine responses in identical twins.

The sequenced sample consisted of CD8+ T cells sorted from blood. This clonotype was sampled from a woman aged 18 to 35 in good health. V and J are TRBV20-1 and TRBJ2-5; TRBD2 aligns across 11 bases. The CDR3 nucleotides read TGCAGTGCTAGAGATGGTAGACTAGCGGGATACCAAGAGACCCAGTACTTC. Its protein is CSARDGRLAGYQETQYF.